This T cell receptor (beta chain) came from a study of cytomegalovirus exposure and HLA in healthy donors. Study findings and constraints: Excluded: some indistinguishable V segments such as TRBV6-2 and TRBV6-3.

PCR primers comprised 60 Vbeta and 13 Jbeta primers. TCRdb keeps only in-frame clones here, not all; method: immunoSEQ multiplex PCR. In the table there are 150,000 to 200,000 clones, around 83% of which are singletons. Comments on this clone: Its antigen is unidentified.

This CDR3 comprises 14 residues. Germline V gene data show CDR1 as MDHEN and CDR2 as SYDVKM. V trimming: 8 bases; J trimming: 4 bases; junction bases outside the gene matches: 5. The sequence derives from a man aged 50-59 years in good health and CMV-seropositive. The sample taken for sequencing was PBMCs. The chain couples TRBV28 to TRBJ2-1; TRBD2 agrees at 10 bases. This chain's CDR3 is CASVAGGLYNEQFF. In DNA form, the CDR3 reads TGTGCCAGCGTAGCGGGAGGACTTTACAATGAGCAGTTCTTC.